Presented here are 7 T cell receptor beta chains from one specimen sequenced in a study of shared clonotypes between healthy human individuals. Repertoires were generated with immunoSEQ multiplex PCR, while TCRdb's copy carries only in-frame clones and drops some. The sample comprises over 2 million clones, 85% to 95% of which are singletons, and 0.1% to 0.15% rests with the top ten. Sequenced material: naive CD4+ T cells sorted from blood. As for subset: CD45RA+ positively selected. All receptors derive from a man aged 18 to 30 in good health.

The chain is built from TRBV5-1 and TRBJ2-7, with 7 bases identical to TRBD2. V dropped 0 bases and J dropped 5; count of bases not matched to a gene: 17. Germline loops: CDR1 SGHRS, CDR2 YFSETQ. The CDR3 contains 18 residues. CDR3 sequence: CASSLAMTGGPLLDEQYF. The CDR3, as DNA: TGCGCCAGCAGCTTGGCCATGACGGGGGGACCCCTTTTGGACGAGCAGTACTTC.

As for this clone: Within the sample, other DNA sequences also encode this same CDR3. The rearrangement uses TRBV11-2 and TRBJ1-2; no reliable D call. The V end lost 4 bases, the J end lost 4 bases, and 7 bases lay between the germline ends. The CDR3 contains 12 residues. Germline V gene sequence: CDR1 SGHAT, CDR2 FQNNGV. CDR3 protein: CASSSSSYGYTF. The CDR3 DNA reads as TGTGCCAGCAGCTCCTCTTCCTATGGCTACACCTTC.

Regarding this clone: Other DNA variants within this sample encode the same CDR3. V gene TRBV7-2 combines with J gene TRBJ2-3; D is ambiguous. CDR3 length: 11 residues. The germline CDR1 and CDR2 sequences are SGHTA and FQGNSA. V was trimmed by 3 bases and J by 3 bases, leaving 1 base between them. Here the CDR3 DNA reads TGTGCCAGCAGCTTGACAGATACGCAGTATTTT. Its translation: CASSLTDTQYF.

This rearrangement joins TRBV7-9 to TRBJ1-2; TRBD1 might be the D (5 bases). The CDR3 totals 15 residues. Germline values: CDR1 SEHNR, CDR2 FQNEAQ (reference sequence). Trimming cost V 5 bases and J 5 bases, with 18 bases left between them. The CDR3 DNA reads as TGTGCCAGCAGCCCGAAAGGGGCCGCCCCGTATGGCTACACCTTC. Protein product: CASSPKGAAPYGYTF.

The V and J genes are TRBV5-1 and TRBJ2-7; weak D call: TRBD1 (5 bases). The germline V and J ends were trimmed by 0 bases and 0 bases, with 13 bases remaining between them. This CDR3 spans 16 amino acids. CDR1 is SGHRS and CDR2 is YFSETQ in the germline V gene. CDR3 residues: CASSLDTGWGSYEQYF. Here the CDR3 DNA reads TGCGCCAGCAGCTTGGATACAGGCTGGGGCTCCTACGAGCAGTACTTC.

This clone was recorded many times. The same CDR3 is also encoded by other DNA sequences in this sample. This chain connects TRBV20-1 to TRBJ2-5; D remains unclear. The CDR3 is made up of 9 amino acids. CDR1 is DFQATT, CDR2 SNEGSKA, per germline (reference sequence). The germline V and J ends were trimmed by 4 bases and 5 bases, with 2 bases remaining between them. The CDR3 nucleotides are TGCAGTGCTATGGAGACCCAGTACTTC. This gives the protein CSAMETQYF.

This chain joins TRBV11-3 and TRBJ2-1; TRBD1 or TRBD2 may be the D gene (5 bases each). The CDR3 runs to 15 residues. Trimming removed 3 bases from V and 6 bases from J, with 15 bases in between. Germline CDR1 SGHNT, CDR2 YENEEA. The CDR3 DNA reads as TGTGCCAGCAGCTTGGGGGTTTCTGTGGGCAATGAGCAGTTCTTC. It codes for CASSLGVSVGNEQFF.